One and the same sample provided the 5 T cell receptor beta chains below, sequenced in a study of blood T cell repertoires in COVID-19. Generated by immunoSEQ multiplex PCR, the TCRdb table keeps only in-frame clones and is missing some. The repertoire holds roughly 22,000 clones, approximately 78% seen once, with 7% to 10% in the top ten. Material: peripheral blood. Receptor source: a human donor in a cohort sampled during active COVID-19.

The rearrangement joins TRBV25-1 to TRBJ2-5; 8 positions agree with TRBD2. V was pared by 7 bases and J by 5 bases, with 9 bases of the junction left unmatched. This CDR3 contains 14 residues. CDR1 is MGHDK, CDR2 SYGVNS, per germline. The chain's CDR3 is CASNRRGGPETQYF. CDR3 coding DNA: TGTGCCAGCAATCGACGGGGGGGCCCGGAGACCCAGTACTTC.

This chain links TRBV15 with TRBJ2-7; 8 nucleotides agree with TRBD1. This CDR3 is built from 16 residues. The germline V gene encodes CDR1 LNHNV and CDR2 YYDKDF (reference sequence). The junction had 10 bases not matched to a gene; V was cut back by 3 bases and J by 3 bases. CDR3 residues: CATSSGRTGLSYEQYF. The CDR3, as DNA: TGTGCCACCAGCAGTGGACGGACAGGGCTAAGCTACGAGCAGTACTTC.

The chain is built from TRBV19 and TRBJ2-1; 7 positions agree with TRBD2. CDR1 is LNHDA, CDR2 SQIVND, per germline (reference sequence). CDR3 size: 14 residues. With V trimmed by 5 bases and J by 2 bases, 3 bases remained unmatched. The CDR3 DNA follows: TGTGCCAGTAGTCCGGGGGGAACCTACAATGAGCAGTTCTTC. Its translation: CASSPGGTYNEQFF. Filled out from reference TRBV19 and TRBJ2-1, the complete variable domain reads DGGITQSPKYLFRKEGQNVTLSCEQNLNHDAMYWYRQDPGQGLRLIYYSQIVNDFQKGDIAEGYSVSREKKESFPLTVTSAQKNPTAFYLCASSPGGTYNEQFFGPGTRLTVL.

The chain couples TRBV19 to TRBJ2-3; 8 nucleotides align to TRBD2. Germline V CDR1 and CDR2: LNHDA, SQIVND (reference sequence). V lost 4 bases, J lost 3 bases, and 9 bases stayed unmatched. The CDR3 is 16 amino acids. CDR3 in amino acids: CASSNGLASGTDTQYF. Written as DNA, the CDR3 is TGTGCCAGTAGTAATGGACTAGCAAGTGGAACAGATACGCAGTATTTT.

This chain uses TRBV28 with TRBJ1-3; no clear D. This CDR3 is built from 15 residues. The V end was cut by 7 bases, the J end by 0 bases, with 13 bases between. The germline CDR1 and CDR2 sequences are MDHEN and SYDVKM. As DNA, the CDR3 is TGTGCCAGCACCCCCCCAGCGAGCTCTGGAAACACCATATATTTT. Protein sequence: CASTPPASSGNTIYF. The whole variable domain, remainder taken from reference TRBV28 and TRBJ1-3, is DVKVTQSSRYLVKRTGEKVFLECVQDMDHENMFWYRQDPGLGLRLIYFSYDVKMKEKGDIPEGYSVSREKKERFSLILESASTNQTSMYLCASTPPASSGNTIYFGEGSWLTVV.